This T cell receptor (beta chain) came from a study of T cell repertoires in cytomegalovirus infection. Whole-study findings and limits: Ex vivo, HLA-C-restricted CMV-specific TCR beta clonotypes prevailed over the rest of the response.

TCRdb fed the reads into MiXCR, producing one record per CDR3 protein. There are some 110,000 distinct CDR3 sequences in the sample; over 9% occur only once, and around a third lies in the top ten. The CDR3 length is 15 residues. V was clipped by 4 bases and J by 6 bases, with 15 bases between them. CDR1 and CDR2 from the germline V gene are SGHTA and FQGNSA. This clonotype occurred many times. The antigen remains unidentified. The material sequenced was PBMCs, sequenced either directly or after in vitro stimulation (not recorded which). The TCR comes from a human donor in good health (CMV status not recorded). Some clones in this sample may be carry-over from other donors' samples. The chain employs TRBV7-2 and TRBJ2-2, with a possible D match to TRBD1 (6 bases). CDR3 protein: CASSSYRVGAGELFF. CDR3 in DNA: TGTGCCAGCAGCTCGTACAGGGTCGGGGCCGGGGAGCTGTTTTTT.